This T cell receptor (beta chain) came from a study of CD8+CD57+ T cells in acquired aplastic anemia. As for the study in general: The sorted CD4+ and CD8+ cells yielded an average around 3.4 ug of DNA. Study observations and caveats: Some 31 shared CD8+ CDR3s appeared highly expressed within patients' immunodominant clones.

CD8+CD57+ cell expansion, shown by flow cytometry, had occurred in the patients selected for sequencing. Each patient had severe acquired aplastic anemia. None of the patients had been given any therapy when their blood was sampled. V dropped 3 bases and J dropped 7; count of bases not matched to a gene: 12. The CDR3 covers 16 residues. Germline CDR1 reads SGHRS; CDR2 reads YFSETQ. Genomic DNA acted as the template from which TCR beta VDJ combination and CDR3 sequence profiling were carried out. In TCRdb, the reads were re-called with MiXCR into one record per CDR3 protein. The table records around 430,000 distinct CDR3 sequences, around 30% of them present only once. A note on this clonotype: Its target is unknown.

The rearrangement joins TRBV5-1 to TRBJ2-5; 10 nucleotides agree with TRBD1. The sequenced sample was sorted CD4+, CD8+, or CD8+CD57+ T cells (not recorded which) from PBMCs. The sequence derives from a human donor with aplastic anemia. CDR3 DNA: TGCGCCAGCAGCTCCGAAGCCGGGACAGGGGTAGCGACCCAGTACTTC. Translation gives CASSSEAGTGVATQYF.